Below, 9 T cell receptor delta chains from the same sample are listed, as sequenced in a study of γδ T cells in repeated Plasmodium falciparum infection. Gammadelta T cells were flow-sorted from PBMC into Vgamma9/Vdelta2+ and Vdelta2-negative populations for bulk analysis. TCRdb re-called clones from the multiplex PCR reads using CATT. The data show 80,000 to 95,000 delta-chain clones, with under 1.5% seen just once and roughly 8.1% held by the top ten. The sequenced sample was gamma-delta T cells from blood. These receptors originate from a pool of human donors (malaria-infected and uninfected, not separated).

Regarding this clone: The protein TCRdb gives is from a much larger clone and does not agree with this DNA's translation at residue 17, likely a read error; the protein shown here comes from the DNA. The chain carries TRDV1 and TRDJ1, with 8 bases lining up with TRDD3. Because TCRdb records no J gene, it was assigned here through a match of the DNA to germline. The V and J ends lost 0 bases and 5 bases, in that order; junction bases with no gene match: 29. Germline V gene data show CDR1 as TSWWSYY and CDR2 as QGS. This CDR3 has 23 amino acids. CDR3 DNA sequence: TGTGCTCTTGGGGAACTAAGCAGCTTCCTCCAATACTGGGGGTTTATGCTCCGGGATAAACTCATCTTT. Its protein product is CALGELSSFLQYWGFMLRDKLIF.

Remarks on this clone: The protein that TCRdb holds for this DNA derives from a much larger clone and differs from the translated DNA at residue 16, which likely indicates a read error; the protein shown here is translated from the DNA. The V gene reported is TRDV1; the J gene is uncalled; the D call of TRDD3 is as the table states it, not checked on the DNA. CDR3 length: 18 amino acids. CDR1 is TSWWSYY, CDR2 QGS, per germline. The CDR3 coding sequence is TGTGCTCTTGGGGACCCATTCCTACGTCGGGGGACCACCGATAAACCCATCTTT. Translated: CALGDPFLRRGTTDKPIF.

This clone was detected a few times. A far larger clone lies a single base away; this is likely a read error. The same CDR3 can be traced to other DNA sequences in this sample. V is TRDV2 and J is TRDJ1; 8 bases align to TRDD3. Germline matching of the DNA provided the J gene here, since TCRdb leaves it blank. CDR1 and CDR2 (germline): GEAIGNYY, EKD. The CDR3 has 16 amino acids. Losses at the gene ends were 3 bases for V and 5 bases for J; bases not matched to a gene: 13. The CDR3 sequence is CACDLLGGTRSDKLIF. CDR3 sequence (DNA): TGTGCCTGTGACTTACTGGGGGGGACACGGTCGGATAAACTCATCTTT.

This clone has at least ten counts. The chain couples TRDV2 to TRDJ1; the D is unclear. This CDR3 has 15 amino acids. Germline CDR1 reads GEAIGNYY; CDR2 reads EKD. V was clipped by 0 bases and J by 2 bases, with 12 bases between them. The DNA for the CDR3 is TGTGCCTGTGACACCGTAGGGGCCATTACCGATAAACTCATCTTT. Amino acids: CACDTVGAITDKLIF.

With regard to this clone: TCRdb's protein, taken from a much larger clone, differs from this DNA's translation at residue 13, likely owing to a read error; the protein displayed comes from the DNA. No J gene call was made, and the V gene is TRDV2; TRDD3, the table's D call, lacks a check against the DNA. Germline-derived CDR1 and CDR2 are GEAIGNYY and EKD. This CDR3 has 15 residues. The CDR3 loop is CACDTLGALTAQPFF. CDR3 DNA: TGTGCCTGTGACACCCTGGGGGCCTTGACAGCACAACCCTTCTTT.

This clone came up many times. The CDR3 nucleotides are TGTGCTCTTGGGATCCCCTTCCCCTACTGGGGGATAAATGTAGCGTGGGACACCCGACAGATGTTTTTC. It specifies CALGIPFPYWGINVAWDTRQMFF. The chain uses TRDV1 and TRDJ3, with 11 nucleotides matching TRDD3. V trimming: 5 bases; J trimming: 4 bases; junction bases outside the gene matches: 22. Germline loops: CDR1 TSWWSYY, CDR2 QGS. The length of the CDR3 is 23 residues.

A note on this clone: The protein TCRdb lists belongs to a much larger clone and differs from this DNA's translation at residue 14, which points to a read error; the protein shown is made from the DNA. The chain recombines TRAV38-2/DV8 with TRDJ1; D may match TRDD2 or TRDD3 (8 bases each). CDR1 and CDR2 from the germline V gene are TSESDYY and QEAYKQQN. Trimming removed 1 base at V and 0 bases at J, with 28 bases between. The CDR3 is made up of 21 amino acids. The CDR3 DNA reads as TGTGCTTATAGGAGCCACTTCCTACATCGGGGATACTCCTATTACACCGATAAACTCATCTTT. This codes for CAYRSHFLHRGYSYYTDKLIF.

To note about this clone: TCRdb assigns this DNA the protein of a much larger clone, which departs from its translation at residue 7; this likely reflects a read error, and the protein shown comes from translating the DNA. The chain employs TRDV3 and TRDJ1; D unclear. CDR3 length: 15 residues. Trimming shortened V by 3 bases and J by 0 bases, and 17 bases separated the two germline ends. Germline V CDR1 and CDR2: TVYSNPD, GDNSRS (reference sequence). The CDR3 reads CAFRVLSGYTDKLIF. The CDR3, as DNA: TGTGCCTTCCGAGTCTTATCTGGTTACACCGATAAACTCATCTTT.

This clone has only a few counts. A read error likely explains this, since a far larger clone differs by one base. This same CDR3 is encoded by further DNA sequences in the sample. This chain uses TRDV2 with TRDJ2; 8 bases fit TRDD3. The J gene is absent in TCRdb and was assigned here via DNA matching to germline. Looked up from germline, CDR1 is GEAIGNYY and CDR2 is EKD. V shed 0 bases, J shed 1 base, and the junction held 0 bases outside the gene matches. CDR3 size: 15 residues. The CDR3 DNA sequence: TGTGCCTGTGACACCGGGGGATATTTGACAGCACAACTCTTCTTT. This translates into CACDTGGYLTAQLFF.